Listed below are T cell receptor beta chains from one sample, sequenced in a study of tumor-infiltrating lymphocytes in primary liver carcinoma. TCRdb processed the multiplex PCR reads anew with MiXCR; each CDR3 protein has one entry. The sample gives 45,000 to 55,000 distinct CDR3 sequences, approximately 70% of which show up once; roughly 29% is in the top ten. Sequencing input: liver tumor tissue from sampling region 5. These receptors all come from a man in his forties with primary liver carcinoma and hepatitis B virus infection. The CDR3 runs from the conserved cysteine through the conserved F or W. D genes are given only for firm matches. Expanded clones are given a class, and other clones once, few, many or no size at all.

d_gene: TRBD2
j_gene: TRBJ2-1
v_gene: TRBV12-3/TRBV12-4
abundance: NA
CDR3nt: TGTGCCAGTACTCGTGCCCGGGGGGACTACATTGAGCAGTTCTTC
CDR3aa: CASTRARGDYIEQFF

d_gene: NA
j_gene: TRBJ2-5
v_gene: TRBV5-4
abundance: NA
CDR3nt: TGTGTCAGCAAGCTGGACTTCCCACAAGAGACCCAGTACTTC
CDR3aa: CVSKLDFPQETQYF

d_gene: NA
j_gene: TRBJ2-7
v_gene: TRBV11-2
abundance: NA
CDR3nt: TGTGCCGGCAGCCAATATTCGGGAGGGGGCTACCAACAGTACTTC
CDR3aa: CAGSQYSGGGYQQYF

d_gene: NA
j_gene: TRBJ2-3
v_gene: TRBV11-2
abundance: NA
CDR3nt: TGTGCCAATAGCCCGGGCTCCTCGTCAGATACGCAGTATTTT
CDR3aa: CANSPGSSSDTQYF

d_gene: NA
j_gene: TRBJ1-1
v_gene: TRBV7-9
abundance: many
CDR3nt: TGTGCCAGCAGCTTAGCGGGGATCGCTGAAGCTTTCTTT
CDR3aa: CASSLAGIAEAFF

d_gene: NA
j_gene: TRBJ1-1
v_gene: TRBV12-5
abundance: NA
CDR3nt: TGTGCTAGTGGTCATGGTGGACACGAAGCCTTCTTT
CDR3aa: CASGHGGHEAFF

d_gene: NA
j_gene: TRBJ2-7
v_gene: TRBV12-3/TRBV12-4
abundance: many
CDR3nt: TGTGCCAGCAGTCCCTTAAGATCCTACGAGCAGTACTTC
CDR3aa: CASSPLRSYEQYF

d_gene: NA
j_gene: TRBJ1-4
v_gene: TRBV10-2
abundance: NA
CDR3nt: TGCGCTAGCAGTGAGACAGCAACTAATGAAAAACTGTCTTTT
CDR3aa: CASSETATNEKLSF

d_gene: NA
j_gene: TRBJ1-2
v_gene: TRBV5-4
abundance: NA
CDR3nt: TGTGCTAGCAGCTTGCGGGGGGGCCTTGGTGGCTGCACCTTC
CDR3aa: CASSLRGGLGGCTF

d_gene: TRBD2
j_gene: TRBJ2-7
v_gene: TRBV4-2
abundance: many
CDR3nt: TGTGCCAGCAGCCAAGAGGGGCTAGCGGGAGGTCTGTCCTACGAGCAGTACTTC
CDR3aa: CASSQEGLAGGLSYEQYF

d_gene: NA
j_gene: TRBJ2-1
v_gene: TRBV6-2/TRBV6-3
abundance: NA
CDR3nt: TGTGCCAGTAGTTACTGGTGGAGGGGCTCCTACATTGAGCAGTCCTTC
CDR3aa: CASSYWWRGSYIEQSF

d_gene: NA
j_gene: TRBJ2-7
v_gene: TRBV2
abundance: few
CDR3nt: TGTGCCAGCAGGGCGGAGTCCTCCTACGAGCAGTACTTC
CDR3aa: CASRAESSYEQYF

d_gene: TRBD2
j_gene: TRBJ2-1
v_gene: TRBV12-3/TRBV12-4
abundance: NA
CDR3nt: TGTGCCAGCAGCTTGCGAAGCGGGAACTTCTGCAATGATCAGTTCTTC
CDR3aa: CASSLRSGNFCNDQFF

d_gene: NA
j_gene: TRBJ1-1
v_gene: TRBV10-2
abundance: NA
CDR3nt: TGCGCCAGCAGCCGTAGCAGTAACACTGAAGCCTTCTTT
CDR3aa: CASSRSSNTEAFF

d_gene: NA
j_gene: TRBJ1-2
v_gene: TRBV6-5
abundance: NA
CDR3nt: TGTGCCAGCAGTTATTCACCACTTTCCAACTATAGCTACTCCTTC
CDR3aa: CASSYSPLSNYSYSF

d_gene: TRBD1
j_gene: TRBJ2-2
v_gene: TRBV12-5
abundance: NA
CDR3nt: TGTGCTAGTGCCGTGGACAGGGACGGCGGGGAGCTGCTTTTT
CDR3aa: CASAVDRDGGELLF

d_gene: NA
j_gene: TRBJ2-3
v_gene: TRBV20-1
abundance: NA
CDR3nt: TGCAGTGCACCCGGTGGGCAGGGAGTGGTTGGGACAGATACGCAGTATTTT
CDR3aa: CSAPGGQGVVGTDTQYF